The 21 T cell receptor beta chains in this list originate from one sample, sequenced in a study of blood T cell repertoires in COVID-19. The protocol was immunoSEQ multiplex PCR, while the TCRdb copy is restricted to in-frame clones and leaves out a portion. The sample has about 150,000 clones; about 86% are singletons. Sequencing was carried out using PBMCs or T cells enriched from blood (not recorded which). The receptors here all came from a man over 45 who had recovered from COVID-19.

The rearrangement uses TRBV6-5 and TRBJ2-7; D ambiguous. The CDR3 contains 15 residues. V gave up 4 bases and J gave up 1 base, with 14 bases separating them. CDR1 MNHEY and CDR2 SVGAGI come from the germline V gene. CDR3 DNA: TGTGCCAGCAGTTCGTCGGCGGTCTTGTCCTACGAGCAGTACTTC. It codes for CASSSSAVLSYEQYF.

The chain joins TRBV3-1 (or the pseudogene TRBV3-2) to TRBJ2-5, with D maybe TRBD2 (7 bases). The CDR3 consists of 16 residues. V gave up 2 bases and J gave up 2 bases, with 15 bases separating them. CDR1 and CDR2 from the germline V gene are LGHDT and YNNKEL (reference sequence). The CDR3 protein is CASSQSSGGRQETQYF. The CDR3 coding sequence is TGTGCCAGCAGCCAATCCTCGGGGGGCCGGCAAGAGACCCAGTACTTC.

A few counts support this clone. This sequence joins TRBV18 and TRBJ2-2; D is unclear. CDR1 is KGHSH and CDR2 is LQKENI in the germline V gene. CDR3 size: 12 residues. The V end was cut by 3 bases, the J end by 5 bases, with 4 bases between. CDR3 bases: TGTGCCAGCTCACCGCGGACCGGGGAGCTGTTTTTT. Amino acid sequence: CASSPRTGELFF.

This chain connects TRBV24-1 to TRBJ2-1; 11 positions agree with TRBD1. Trimming took 3 bases from V and 4 from J; bases not matched to a gene: 4. The CDR3 sequence is 16 residues long. Germline lookup yields CDR1 KGHDR and CDR2 SFDVKD. Here the CDR3 reads CATSDAGTGGYNEQFF. The CDR3 bases are TGTGCCACCAGTGATGCCGGGACAGGGGGTTACAATGAGCAGTTCTTC.

This chain links TRBV7-2 with TRBJ2-5; 9 bases align to TRBD1. Germline V gene sequence: CDR1 SGHTA, CDR2 FQGNSA. Unmatched junction bases numbered 5, after V lost 8 bases and J lost 1 base. The CDR3 is 14 residues long. The CDR3: CASGGGQGQETQYF. As DNA, the CDR3 is TGTGCCAGCGGGGGGGGACAGGGCCAAGAGACCCAGTACTTC.

The CDR3, as DNA: TGTGCAAGTCGCTTAGCTCTACAGGGGTATTTCCACGAGCAGTACTTC. Its protein product is CASRLALQGYFHEQYF. The chain is built from TRBV12-2 and TRBJ2-7; the table's D call, TRBD1, has no DNA check behind it. TRBV12-2 is noted as a pseudogene. The CDR3 runs to 16 residues.

The CDR3 DNA reads TGTGCCAGCAGGGGACTAGCGGGGGGCTACAATGAGCAGTTCTTC. Its protein product is CASRGLAGGYNEQFF. The chain uses TRBV3-1 (or the pseudogene TRBV3-2) and TRBJ2-1; 15 bases fit TRBD2. Germline V gene data show CDR1 as LGHDT and CDR2 as YNNKEL (reference sequence). The V and J ends lost 6 bases and 3 bases, in that order; junction bases with no gene match: 0. CDR3 length: 15 amino acids.

This clone was seen a handful of times. The chain combines TRBV19 with TRBJ1-5; D is unresolved. This CDR3 spans 13 amino acids. The V gene's germline CDR1 is LNHDA and CDR2 SQIVND (reference sequence). Trimming removed 7 bases at V and 4 bases at J, with 11 bases between. CDR3: CASIAGINQPQHF. The CDR3 DNA is TGTGCCAGTATTGCGGGGATTAATCAGCCCCAGCATTTT. The whole variable domain, remainder taken from reference TRBV19 and TRBJ1-5, is DGGITQSPKYLFRKEGQNVTLSCEQNLNHDAMYWYRQDPGQGLRLIYYSQIVNDFQKGDIAEGYSVSREKKESFPLTVTSAQKNPTAFYLCASIAGINQPQHFGDGTRLSIL.

The CDR3 is CASSSGTGGIWGNQPQHF. CDR3 bases: TGTGCCAGCAGCTCCGGGACAGGGGGGATCTGGGGCAATCAGCCCCAGCATTTT. V and J are TRBV5-6 and TRBJ1-5; TRBD1 aligns across 11 bases. The germline V gene has CDR1 SGHDT and CDR2 YYEEEE. After removal of 3 bases from V and 2 bases from J, the junction contained 10 bases not matched to a gene. The CDR3 has 18 residues.

The J gene is TRBJ2-3, the V gene TRBV11-2; 8 bases align to TRBD2. The CDR3 covers 17 residues. The germline V gene has CDR1 SGHAT and CDR2 FQNNGV. With V trimmed by 3 bases and J by 1 base, 9 bases remained unmatched. The chain's CDR3 is CASSLYSGAGGTDTQYF. The CDR3 nucleotides are TGTGCCAGCAGCTTGTATAGCGGGGCCGGGGGCACAGATACGCAGTATTTT.

This chain links TRBV6-5 with TRBJ1-1, with D possibly matching TRBD1 (5 bases). This CDR3 has 12 residues. Deletions cut 7 bases from V and 7 bases from J, with 13 bases between. The germline gives CDR1 MNHEY, CDR2 SVGAGI. Here the CDR3 DNA reads TGTGCCAGCATGGGGCGACAGAGTGAAGCTTTCTTT. It yields the protein CASMGRQSEAFF.

The chain is built from TRBV11-2 and TRBJ2-1; 7 bases map to TRBD2. In germline, CDR1 is SGHAT, CDR2 FQNNGV. The ends lost 3 bases at V and 9 bases at J; junction bases unmatched: 8. The CDR3 runs 14 residues. The CDR3 spells CASSFKTSVGEQFF. CDR3 sequence (DNA): TGTGCCAGCAGCTTCAAAACTAGCGTTGGTGAGCAGTTCTTC.

This rearrangement joins TRBV11-2 to TRBJ2-1, with 7 bases aligning to TRBD1. Per germline, CDR1 SGHAT and CDR2 FQNNGV. This CDR3 contains 15 residues. V gave up 2 bases and J gave up 1 base; unmatched junction bases: 2. The CDR3 nucleotides read TGTGCCAGCAGCTTACGGACAGGATCCTACAATGAGCAGTTCTTC. Its protein is CASSLRTGSYNEQFF.

This rearrangement joins TRBV2 to TRBJ2-5; 16 bases are shared with TRBD2. Trimming at V came to 1 base and at J to 4 bases, leaving 9 bases not matched to a gene. CDR1 SNHLY and CDR2 FYNNEI come from the germline V gene. This CDR3 has 19 residues. CDR3 sequence reads: CASSEGGVGLAGGRETQYF. DNA of the CDR3: TGTGCCAGCAGTGAAGGAGGAGTGGGACTAGCGGGGGGGAGAGAGACCCAGTACTTC.

The J gene is TRBJ1-1, the V gene TRBV29-1, with 8 positions matching TRBD1. The CDR3 has 16 amino acids. Losses at the gene ends were 7 bases for V and 1 base for J; bases not matched to a gene: 14. Germline CDR1 reads SQVTM; CDR2 reads ANQGSEA. The CDR3 region is CSAGVRDRRGNTEAFF. CDR3 nucleotides: TGCAGCGCTGGGGTAAGGGACAGGCGGGGGAACACTGAAGCTTTCTTT.

The rearrangement joins TRBV12-5 to TRBJ2-7; no reliable D call. V gave up 3 bases and J gave up 1 base, with 7 bases separating them. This CDR3 comprises 13 residues. CDR1 LGHNT and CDR2 FRNRAP come from the germline V gene. The CDR3 nucleotides are TGTGCTAGTGGTTTCTCGCAGTCCTACGAGCAGTACTTC. This gives the protein CASGFSQSYEQYF.

The chain is built from TRBV18 and TRBJ1-1; 9 bases are a match to TRBD1. This CDR3 spans 15 amino acids. The V gene end was trimmed by 6 bases and the J gene end by 1 base; junction bases not matched to a gene: 6. Germline assignment: CDR1 KGHSH and CDR2 LQKENI. The CDR3 DNA reads as TGTGCCAGCTCCGACAGGGGGTCGGGGAACACTGAAGCTTTCTTT. Translated, it gives CASSDRGSGNTEAFF.

The V call is TRBV18, the J call TRBJ1-1; no clear D. The CDR3 is 13 residues long. CDR1 and CDR2 from the germline V gene are KGHSH and LQKENI. V lost 8 bases and J lost 1, with 11 bases in between. CDR3 loop: CASQRGGNTEAFF. The CDR3, as DNA: TGTGCCAGCCAACGGGGAGGGAACACTGAAGCTTTCTTT.

This clone was observed a handful of times. The V call is TRBV9, the J call TRBJ1-2, with unresolved D. Trimming left V 2 bases short and J 8 bases short, with 19 bases between. The CDR3 covers 15 residues. The germline CDR1 and CDR2 sequences are SGDLS and YYNGEE. The chain's CDR3 is CASSVRSESEVGYTF. Written as DNA, the CDR3 is TGTGCCAGCAGCGTTCGATCGGAGAGTGAAGTGGGCTACACCTTC.

The V gene is TRBV3-1 (or the pseudogene TRBV3-2), the J gene TRBJ2-7; D ambiguous. Trimming removed 4 bases at V and 2 bases at J, with 9 bases between. The CDR3 sequence is 13 residues long. The germline gives CDR1 LGHDT, CDR2 YNNKEL (reference sequence). The CDR3 sequence is CASSLSGTYEQYF. The CDR3 region has the DNA TGTGCCAGCAGCCTTTCAGGCACCTACGAGCAGTACTTC.

The chain combines TRBV7-9 with TRBJ2-2; maybe TRBD1 (6 bases). CDR3 length: 15 residues. Germline CDR1 SEHNR, CDR2 FQNEAQ (reference sequence). V dropped 7 bases and J dropped 2 bases, with 14 bases sitting between them. In DNA, the CDR3 is TGTGCCAGCATGTCAGGGGATTTTAACACCGGGGAGCTGTTTTTT. Translation: CASMSGDFNTGELFF. Complete variable domain (other parts from reference TRBV7-9 and TRBJ2-2): DTGVSQNPRHKITKRGQNVTFRCDPISEHNRLYWYRQTLGQGPEFLTYFQNEAQLEKSRLLSDRFSAERPKGSFSTLEIQRTEQGDSAMYLCASMSGDFNTGELFFGEGSRLTVL.